The following is a T cell receptor (beta chain) sequence with its context. Its specificity is not known. Libraries were prepared by immunoSEQ multiplex PCR; TCRdb keeps only in-frame clonotypes and omits some of them. The sample holds 150,000 or so clones, roughly 88% seen once. Trimming cost V 2 bases and J 0 bases, with 5 bases left between them. CDR3 length equals 13 residues. The V gene's germline CDR1 is ENHRY and CDR2 SYGVKD. The data were taken from a study of T cell responses to AZD1222 COVID-19 vaccine. Study as a whole: The analysis combined second doses at about 4 or about 12 weeks.

Broader study findings: Repertoires in all cases were sampled only once the peak T cell response had passed. Baseline seropositivity characterized only a handful of AZD1222 recipients. Regions 160-218 and 743-854 dominated among vaccine-associated CD4 TCRs spanning spike.

Sequencing was performed on peripheral blood, taken on day 0 of AZD1222 vaccination. This receptor was taken from an adult in good health. The V and J genes are TRBV10-3 and TRBJ2-7; no clear D. CDR3 DNA sequence: TGTGCCATCAGTGAGGCAGCCTCCTACGAGCAGTACTTC. Amino acid sequence: CAISEAASYEQYF.